The TCR beta chain described here comes from a study of beta chain features in type 1 diabetes. Trimming took 5 bases from V and 5 from J; bases not matched to a gene: 4. There are 14 residues in the CDR3. Germline V CDR1 and CDR2: SGHTA, FQGTGA. Expressed TCRB transcripts were sequenced, since all the RNA that had been isolated was reverse transcribed. Measured with immunoSEQ multiplex PCR; TCRdb has only the in-frame clones, and not every one. The sample carries around 160,000 clones, 8.5% to 10% recorded once. Whole-study findings and limits: The study found moderately but significantly shorter TCRB CDR3s in all four CD4+ subsets of Type 1 diabetes patients.

In this sample, this clone turned up a few times. No antigen is known for it. This receptor was obtained from a woman aged 25 to 39 with type 1 diabetes. The rearrangement uses TRBV7-3 and TRBJ2-5; 11 bases line up with TRBD1. Sequencing was performed on central memory CD4+ T cells from blood. The CDR3 reads CASSPGTGGETQYF. In nucleotides, the CDR3 is TGTGCCAGCAGCCCCGGGACAGGGGGGGAGACCCAGTACTTC.